This T cell receptor (beta chain) stems from a study of CD8 T cells in ankylosing spondylitis. Construction of TCR beta libraries was performed using quantitative 5'-RACE with molecular barcodes. TCRdb reanalysed the 5' RACE reads using MiXCR and keeps one entry per CDR3 protein. In the table there are approximately 520,000 distinct CDR3 sequences, over 4% of which are singletons. Regarding the study as a whole: A TCR beta motif of eight highly homologous variants appeared characteristic of ankylosing spondylitis blood. Earlier studies detected some motif variants in reactive arthritis synovial fluid and blood.

This clonotype has just one count. Its antigen is as yet unknown. One end of the junction does not line up with germline, which may come from a read error. The CDR3 length is 17 residues. Germline V gene lookup returns CDR1 DFQATT and CDR2 SNEGSKA (reference sequence). This chain connects TRBV20-1 to TRBJ2-1; tentative D call: TRBD2 (5 bases). Sequenced sample: blood, either unsorted or a sorted T cell fraction (not recorded which). The clonotype comes from a male donor with ankylosing spondylitis. CDR3 region: CSARDRLGRAGYNEQSF. CDR3 DNA sequence: TGCAGTGCTAGAGATCGGCTGGGGAGAGCCGGGTACAATGAGCAGTCCTTC.